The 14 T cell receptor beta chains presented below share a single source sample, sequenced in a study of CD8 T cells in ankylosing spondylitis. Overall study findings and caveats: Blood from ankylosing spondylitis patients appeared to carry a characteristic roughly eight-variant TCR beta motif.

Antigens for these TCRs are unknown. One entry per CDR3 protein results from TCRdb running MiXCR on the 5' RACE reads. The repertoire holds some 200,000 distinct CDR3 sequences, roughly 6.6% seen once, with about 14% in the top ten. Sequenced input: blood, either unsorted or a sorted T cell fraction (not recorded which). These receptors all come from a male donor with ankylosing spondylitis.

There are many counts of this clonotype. CDR3 protein: CASSPTGSNEKLFF. The CDR3 coding sequence is TGCGCCAGCAGCCCGACAGGGAGCAATGAAAAACTGTTTTTT. This chain links TRBV4-3 with TRBJ1-4; the match to TRBD1 covers 7 bases. The V and J ends lost 4 bases and 5 bases, in that order; junction bases with no gene match: 4. This CDR3 has 14 residues. Germline assignment: CDR1 LGHNA and CDR2 YSLEER.

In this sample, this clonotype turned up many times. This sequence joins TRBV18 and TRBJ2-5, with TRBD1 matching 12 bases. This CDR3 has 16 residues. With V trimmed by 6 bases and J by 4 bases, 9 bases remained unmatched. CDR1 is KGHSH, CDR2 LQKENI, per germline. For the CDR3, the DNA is TGTGCCAGCTCGGACCCGGGACAGGGGGCTAGAGAGACCCAGTACTTC. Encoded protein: CASSDPGQGARETQYF.

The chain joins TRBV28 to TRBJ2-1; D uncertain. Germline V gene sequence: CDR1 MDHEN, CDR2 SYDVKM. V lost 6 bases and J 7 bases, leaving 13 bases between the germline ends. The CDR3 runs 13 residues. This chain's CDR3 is CASRTYRSNEQFF. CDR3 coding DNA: TGTGCCAGCAGGACGTACCGATCAAATGAGCAGTTCTTC.

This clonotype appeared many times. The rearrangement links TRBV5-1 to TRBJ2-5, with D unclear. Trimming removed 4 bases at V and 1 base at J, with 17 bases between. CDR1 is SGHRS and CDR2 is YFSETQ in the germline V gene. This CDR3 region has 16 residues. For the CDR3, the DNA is TGCGCCAGCAGCCAAAAGATTTGGTCCAGCCAAGAGACCCAGTACTTC. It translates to CASSQKIWSSQETQYF. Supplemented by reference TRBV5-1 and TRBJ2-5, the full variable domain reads KAGVTQTPRYLIKTRGQQVTLSCSPISGHRSVSWYQQTPGQGLQFLFEYFSETQRNKGNFPGRFSGRQFSNSRSEMNVSTLELGDSALYLCASSQKIWSSQETQYFGPGTRLLVL.

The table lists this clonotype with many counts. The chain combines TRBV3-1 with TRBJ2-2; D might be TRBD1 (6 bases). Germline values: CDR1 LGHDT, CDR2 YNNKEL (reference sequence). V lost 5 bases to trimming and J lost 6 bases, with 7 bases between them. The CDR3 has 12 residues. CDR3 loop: CASSNRAGELFF. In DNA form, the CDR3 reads TGTGCCAGCAGCAACAGGGCCGGGGAGCTGTTTTTT.

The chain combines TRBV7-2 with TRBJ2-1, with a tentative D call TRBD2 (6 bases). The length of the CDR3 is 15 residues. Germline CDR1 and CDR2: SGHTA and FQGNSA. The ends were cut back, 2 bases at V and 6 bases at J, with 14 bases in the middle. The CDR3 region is CASSLKRLVLNEQFF. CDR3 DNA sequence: TGTGCCAGCAGCTTAAAGAGACTAGTTCTCAATGAGCAGTTCTTC.

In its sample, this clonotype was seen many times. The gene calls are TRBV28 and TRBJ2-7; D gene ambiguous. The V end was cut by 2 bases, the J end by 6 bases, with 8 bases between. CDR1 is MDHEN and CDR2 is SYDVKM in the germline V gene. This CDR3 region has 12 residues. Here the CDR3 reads CASSLPGLEQYF. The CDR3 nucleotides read TGTGCCAGCAGTTTACCCGGGCTCGAGCAGTACTTC.

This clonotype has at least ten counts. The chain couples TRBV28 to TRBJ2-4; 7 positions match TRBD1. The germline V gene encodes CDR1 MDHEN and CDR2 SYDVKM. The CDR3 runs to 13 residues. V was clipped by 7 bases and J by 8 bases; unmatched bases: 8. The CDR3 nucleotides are TGTGCCAGCAACGACAGGGCTGTGGACATTCAGTACTTC. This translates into CASNDRAVDIQYF.

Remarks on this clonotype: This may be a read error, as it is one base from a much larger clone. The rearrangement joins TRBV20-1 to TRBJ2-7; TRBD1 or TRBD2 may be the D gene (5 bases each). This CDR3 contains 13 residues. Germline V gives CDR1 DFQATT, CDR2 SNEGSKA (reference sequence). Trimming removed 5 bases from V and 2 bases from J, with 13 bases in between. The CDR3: CSALRGFPYEQYF. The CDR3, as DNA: TGCAGTGCTCTCCGGGGCTTCCCCTACGAGCAGTACTTC.

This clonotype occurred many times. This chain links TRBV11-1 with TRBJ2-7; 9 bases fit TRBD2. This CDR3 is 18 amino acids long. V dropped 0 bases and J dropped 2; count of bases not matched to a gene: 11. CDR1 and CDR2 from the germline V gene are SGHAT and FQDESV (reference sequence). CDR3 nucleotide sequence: TGTGCCAGCAGCTTAGCTTCAACGCCGGGACTAGCTCCCTACGAGCAGTACTTC. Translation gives CASSLASTPGLAPYEQYF.

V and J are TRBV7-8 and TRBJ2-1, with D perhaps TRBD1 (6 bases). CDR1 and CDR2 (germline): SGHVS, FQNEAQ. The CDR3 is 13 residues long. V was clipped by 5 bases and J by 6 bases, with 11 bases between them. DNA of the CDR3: TGTGCCAGCAGCGAGGGACAAATCAATGAGCAGTTCTTC. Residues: CASSEGQINEQFF.

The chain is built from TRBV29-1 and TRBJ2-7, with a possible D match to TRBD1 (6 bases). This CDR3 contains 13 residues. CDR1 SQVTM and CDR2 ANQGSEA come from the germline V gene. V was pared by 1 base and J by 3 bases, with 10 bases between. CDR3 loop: CSVEGRGHYEQYF. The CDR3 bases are TGCAGCGTTGAAGGCAGGGGACACTACGAGCAGTACTTC.

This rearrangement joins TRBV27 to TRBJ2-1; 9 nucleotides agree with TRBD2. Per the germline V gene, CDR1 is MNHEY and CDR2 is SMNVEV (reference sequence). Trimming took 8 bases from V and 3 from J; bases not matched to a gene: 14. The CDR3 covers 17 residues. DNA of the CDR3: TGTGCCAGCCGAGGGGGGACCGGGACTAGCAGCTACAATGAGCAGTTCTTC. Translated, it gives CASRGGTGTSSYNEQFF.

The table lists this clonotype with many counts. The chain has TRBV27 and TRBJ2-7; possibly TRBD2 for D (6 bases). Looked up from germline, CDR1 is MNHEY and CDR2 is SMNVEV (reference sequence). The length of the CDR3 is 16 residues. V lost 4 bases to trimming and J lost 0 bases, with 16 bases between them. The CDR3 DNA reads TGTGCCAGCAGTTCCACTAGCTCCTCTAGCTCCTACGAGCAGTACTTC. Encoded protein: CASSSTSSSSSYEQYF.